This T cell receptor beta chain was sequenced during a study of CD8 T cells in ankylosing spondylitis. The V end was cut by 7 bases, the J end by 0 bases, with 15 bases between. This CDR3 region has 16 residues. Germline V gene sequence: CDR1 ENHRY, CDR2 SYGVKD. This clonotype was recorded at least ten times. Its antigen remains unknown. By quantitative 5'-RACE with molecular barcodes, the TCR beta libraries were made. TCRdb analysed the 5' RACE reads with MiXCR anew, one entry per CDR3 protein. Of over 450,000 distinct CDR3 sequences detected, over 9.5% appear once; the ten largest clones hold about 6.5%. Findings of the study overall: Reports of some motif variants in reactive arthritis synovial fluid and blood predate this one. Significant enrichment of disease-linked clones was reported in matched ankylosing spondylitis synovial fluid. In ankylosing spondylitis blood, a motif of roughly 8 highly homologous TCR beta variants appeared characteristic. Disease-linked clones had a CD8+ phenotype and relatively low frequency in peripheral blood.

Sample: blood, either unsorted or a sorted T cell fraction (not recorded which). The clonotype comes from a male donor with ankylosing spondylitis. This chain links TRBV10-3 with TRBJ2-2; D assignment may be TRBD1 or TRBD2 (6 bases each). CDR3: CAITQGRGTNTGELFF. CDR3 DNA sequence: TGTGCCATCACCCAGGGGCGGGGAACGAACACCGGGGAGCTGTTTTTT.